This T cell receptor beta chain appears in the sequencing data of a study of tumor and adjacent non-tumor tissue in lung cancer. This sample's RNA came from whole unsorted tissue. Distant lung tissue was collected more than 3 cm away from the tumor edge. TCRbeta libraries were built with three rounds of nested PCR, modified from ARM-PCR. TCRdb analysed the multiplex PCR reads with MiXCR anew, one entry per CDR3 protein. Of about 80,000 distinct CDR3 sequences listed, about 82% were seen once; the top ten hold approximately 51%. Germline V CDR1 and CDR2: MNHEY, SVGAGI. The CDR3 runs to 14 residues. Deletions cut 4 bases from V and 5 bases from J, with 14 bases between.

The gene calls are TRBV6-5 and TRBJ1-1; D might be TRBD1 (5 bases). This TCR came from a man between 60 and 75 years old with non-small cell lung cancer. The sequenced material came from distant non-tumor lung tissue. CDR3 coding DNA: TGTGCCAGCAGTTTGTCAGGGAGGCGTACTGAAGCTTTCTTT. Translating gives CASSLSGRRTEAFF.